The clone carrying this T cell receptor beta chain was counted a few times. Its specificity is unknown. Unique molecular identifiers featured in each of the TCR beta cDNA libraries. Roughly 450,000 cDNA molecules came from 1 to 10 million T cells. TCRdb processed the PCR reads anew with MiXCR; each CDR3 protein has one entry. The data contain roughly 400,000 distinct CDR3 sequences, about 39% of them singletons. Trimming pared 4 bases from V and 1 base from J, leaving 10 bases between. CDR1 and CDR2 (germline): SEHNR, FQNEAQ (reference sequence). This CDR3 has 14 residues. This record belongs to a study of post-analysis software for immune sequencing data. Study context: Some patients lacked subtype; others had relapsing-remitting, secondary progressive or progressive-relapsing disease.

General observations from the study: Controls significantly exceeded multiple sclerosis patients in normalized Chao1 diversity. In patients, five TRBV segments were more frequent than in controls, with TRBV5-6, TRBV5-1 and TRBV20-1 among them. Those samples that were prepared in the same batch co-clustered strongly by F measure.

What was sequenced was blood. The chain employs TRBV7-9 and TRBJ2-5; perhaps TRBD2 as D (6 bases). The origin of this receptor is a girl aged 2-10 years with multiple sclerosis. The CDR3 coding sequence is TGTGCCAGCAGCTCTTTCGGGGGCCAAGAGACCCAGTACTTC. Translated, it gives CASSSFGGQETQYF. The full variable domain, completed using reference TRBV7-9 and TRBJ2-5, is DTGVSQNPRHKITKRGQNVTFRCDPISEHNRLYWYRQTLGQGPEFLTYFQNEAQLEKSRLLSDRFSAERPKGSFSTLEIQRTEQGDSAMYLCASSSFGGQETQYFGPGTRLLVL.